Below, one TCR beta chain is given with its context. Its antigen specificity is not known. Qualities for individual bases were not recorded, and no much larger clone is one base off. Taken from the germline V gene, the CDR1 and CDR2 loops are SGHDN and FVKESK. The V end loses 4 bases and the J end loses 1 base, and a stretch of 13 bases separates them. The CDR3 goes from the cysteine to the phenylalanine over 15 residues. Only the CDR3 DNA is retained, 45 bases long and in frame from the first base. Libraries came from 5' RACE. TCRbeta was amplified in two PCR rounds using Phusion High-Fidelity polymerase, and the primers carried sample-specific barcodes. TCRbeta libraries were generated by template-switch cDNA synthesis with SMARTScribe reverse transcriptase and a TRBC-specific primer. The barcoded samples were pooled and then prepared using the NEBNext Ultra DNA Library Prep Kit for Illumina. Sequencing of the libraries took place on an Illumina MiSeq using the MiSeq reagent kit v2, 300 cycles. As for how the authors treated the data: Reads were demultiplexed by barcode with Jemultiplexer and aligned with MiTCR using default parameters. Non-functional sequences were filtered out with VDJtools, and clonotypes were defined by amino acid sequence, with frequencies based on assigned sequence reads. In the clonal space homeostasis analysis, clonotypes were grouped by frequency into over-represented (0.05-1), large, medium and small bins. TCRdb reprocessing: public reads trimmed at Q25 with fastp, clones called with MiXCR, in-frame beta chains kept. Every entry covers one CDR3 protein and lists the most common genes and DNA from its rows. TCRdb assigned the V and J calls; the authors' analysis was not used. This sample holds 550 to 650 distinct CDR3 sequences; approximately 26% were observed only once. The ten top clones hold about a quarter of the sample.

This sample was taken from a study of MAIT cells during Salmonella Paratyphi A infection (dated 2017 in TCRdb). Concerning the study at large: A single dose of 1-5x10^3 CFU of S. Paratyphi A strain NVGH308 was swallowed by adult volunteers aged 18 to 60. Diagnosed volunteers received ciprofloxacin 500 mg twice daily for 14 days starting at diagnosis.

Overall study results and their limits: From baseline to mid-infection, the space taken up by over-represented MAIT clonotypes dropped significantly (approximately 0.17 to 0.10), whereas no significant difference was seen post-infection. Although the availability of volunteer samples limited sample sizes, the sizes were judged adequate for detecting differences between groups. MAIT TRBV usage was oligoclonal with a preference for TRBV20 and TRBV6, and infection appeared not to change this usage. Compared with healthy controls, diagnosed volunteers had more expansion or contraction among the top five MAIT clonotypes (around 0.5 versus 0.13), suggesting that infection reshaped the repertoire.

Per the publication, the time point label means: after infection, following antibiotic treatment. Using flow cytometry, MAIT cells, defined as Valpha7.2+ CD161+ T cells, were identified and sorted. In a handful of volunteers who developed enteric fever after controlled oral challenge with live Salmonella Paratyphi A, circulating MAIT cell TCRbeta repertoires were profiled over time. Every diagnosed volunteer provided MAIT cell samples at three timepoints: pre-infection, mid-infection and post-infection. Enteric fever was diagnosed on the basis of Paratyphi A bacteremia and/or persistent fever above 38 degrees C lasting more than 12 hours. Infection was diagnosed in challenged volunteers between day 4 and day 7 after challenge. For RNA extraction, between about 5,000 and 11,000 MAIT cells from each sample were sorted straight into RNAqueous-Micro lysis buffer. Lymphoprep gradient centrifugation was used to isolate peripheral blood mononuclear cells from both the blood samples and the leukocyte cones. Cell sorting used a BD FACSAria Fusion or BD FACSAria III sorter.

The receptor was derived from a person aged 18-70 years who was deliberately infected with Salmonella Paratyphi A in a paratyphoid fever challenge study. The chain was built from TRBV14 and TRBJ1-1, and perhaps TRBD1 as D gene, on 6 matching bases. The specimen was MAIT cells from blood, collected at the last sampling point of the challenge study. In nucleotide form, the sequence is TGTGCCAGCAGCCCATCGGGGGGCGGGAACACTGAAGCTTTCTTT. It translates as CASSPSGGGNTEAFF.